This section outlines one TCR beta chain sequence together with its context. This clonotype appeared many times. Its target antigen remains unknown. No per-base quality is available; no much larger clone lies one base away. The entry originates in a study of human T cells and chemical hapten exposure (dated by TCRdb to about 2021). Background on the whole study: For sensitization, 2% DPC in acetone was applied to a roughly 2 cm by roughly 2 cm area of upper inner arm skin. Patients additionally received weekly therapeutic DPC doses to the scalp throughout the approximately 22-week study period. Patch testing on the upper back used Finn chambers containing 0.01% DPC, with scoring done after 6 days according to International Contact Dermatitis Research Group standards. The mostly female patient cohort included alopecia areata with under or over 50% scalp involvement, alopecia totalis and alopecia universalis. The libraries were sequenced as a pool, and the TCR yield per sample differed mostly because of small variations in library volumes within the pool. This study followed changes in the peripheral blood TCR repertoire in vivo during primary and secondary sensitization of alopecia patients to the hapten diphenylcyclopropenone (DPC). Blood samples were taken from patients before sensitization (week 0) and at 2, 6 and about 24 weeks after DPC sensitization. Twenty-nine alopecia patients provided blood for TCR sequencing at one to four time points (pre-sensitization, 2, 6 and 24 weeks). Points the paper makes about the study in general: The number of TCRs above 1 in 1000 frequency did not change with DPC sensitization; there was no evidence of global repertoire structure alterations. Because every patient had alopecia, a presumed autoimmune disease, the patients' immune response might differ from that of healthy individuals. Significantly more large CDR3 similarity clusters were formed by expanded TCRs than by pre-sensitization or healthy control sets, consistent with antigen-driven responses. After repeated subsampling, changes were observed in the strength of the expansion versus patch-test correlation and in the threshold at which the correlation became significant. Patch test score correlated positively with the number of PT1 expanded TCRs, reaching significance at thresholds 8, 16 and 32 but not at 4.

Preparation of the library involved RACE. The sequencer listed for this sample is NextSeq 500. Library preparation attached unique molecular identifiers to individual cDNA molecules for quantitative, reproducible TCR counting. For every blood RNA sample, sequencing covered both the TCR alpha and TCR beta chains. Per the original workflow: A median of around 100,000 TCRs per sample was observed, with a range of about 23,224 to 750,000. V, J and CDR3 annotation of the TCR reads was carried out using the Decombinator software suite. For the PS versus PT1 abundance plots, all samples were subsampled to the same number of TCRs (28,000). Expanded TCRs were defined as absent before sensitization and observed at least eight times at the 2-week time point. TCRdb took the public reads, trimmed them with fastp at Q25, ran MiXCR for clone calling and kept in-frame beta chains. Here each entry gathers all rows of one CDR3 protein and keeps the most common genes and DNA. The V and J calls and clone size come from TCRdb's table, not from the authors' own analysis. This sample is represented by around 330,000 distinct CDR3 sequences; approximately 5.8% of them were singletons. Around 8% of the sample goes to the ten largest clones.

Sample time point, as interpreted from the label and publication: pre-sensitization, week 0. The label giving this sample's treatment or condition can be read as: therapeutic diphenylcyclopropenone sensitization with weekly scalp DPC. Blood at each patch-test visit was drawn before the patch test was applied. To be eligible, patients had to be aged 18 to 70, diagnosed with alopecia and judged suitable for DPC therapy, while pregnant patients were excluded. Total RNA was isolated from unfractionated whole blood collected in Tempus Blood RNA tubes. The CDR3, cysteine through phenylalanine, is 15 amino acids long. The kept DNA is CDR3 alone, 45 bases in frame from the first base. The junction shows trimming of 1 base on V and 2 bases on J, plus 12 bases between the germline ends. CDR1 and CDR2 are drawn from the germline V gene (reference sequence): LGHDT, YNNKEL.

The TCR originated in a woman between 18 and 29 years old with alopecia areata. Some clones in this sample may be carry-over from other donors' samples. Sample: whole blood, taken in connection with sensitization to the hapten diphenylcyclopropenone (DPC). The rearranged segments are TRBV3-1 and TRBJ2-7; the D segment could be TRBD2, given 5 matching bases. The encoded CDR3 is CASSQGGGRPYEQYF. The DNA sequence is TGTGCCAGCAGCCAAGGCGGAGGACGGCCCTACGAGCAGTACTTC.